The rows below give T cell receptor beta chains drawn from one sample of a study of T cell changes during pregnancy in multiple sclerosis. Method: immunoSEQ multiplex PCR; TCRdb's copy keeps in-frame clones and lacks some. The sample lists 35,000 to 50,000 clones, about 88% occurring once. The sequencing here drew on CD4+ T cells from peripheral blood mononuclear cells, taken in the second trimester of pregnancy. These receptors came from a female donor with multiple sclerosis, enrolled in a pregnancy study. CDR3s include the opening cysteine and the closing phenylalanine or tryptophan. D genes are given only for firm matches. Clone size is given for some rows only: seen once, a few or many times, or a class if the clone is expanded.

>NA|TRBV4-2|NA|TRBJ1-4
CASSQTANNEKLFF
TGTGCCAGCAGCCAGACAGCCAATAATGAAAAACTGTTTTTT
>few|TRBV7-2|NA|TRBJ2-1
CASSLAETSNQFF
TGTGCCAGCAGCTTAGCGGAGACTAGTAATCAGTTCTTC
>NA|TRBV4-3|NA|TRBJ2-1
CASSQAGESYNEQFF
TGCGCCAGCAGCCAAGCTGGAGAGTCCTACAATGAGCAGTTCTTC
>NA|TRBV6-5|NA|TRBJ2-7
CASSLKRRDYEQYF
TGTGCCAGCAGTCTCAAAAGACGGGACTACGAGCAGTACTTC
>NA|TRBV18|TRBD1|TRBJ1-3
CASSPTGQGASGNTIYF
TGTGCCAGCTCACCGACGGGACAGGGGGCTTCTGGAAACACCATATATTTT
>NA|TRBV19|NA|TRBJ2-3
CASSSPTTSREDTQYF
TGTGCCAGTAGTTCCCCCACCACGTCACGAGAAGATACGCAGTATTTT
>NA|TRBV6-6|TRBD2|TRBJ2-1
CASSPGTSGGNEQFF
TGTGCCAGCAGTCCTGGGACTAGCGGAGGCAATGAGCAGTTCTTC
>NA|TRBV6-1|TRBD1|TRBJ2-5
CASSGNRGRQETQYF
TGTGCCAGCAGTGGGAACAGGGGAAGGCAAGAGACCCAGTACTTC
>NA|TRBV28|NA|TRBJ1-2
CASSLVGDNYGYTF
TGTGCCAGCAGTTTAGTAGGGGATAACTATGGCTACACCTTC
>NA|TRBV4-3|NA|TRBJ2-4
CASSQDTLLKNIQYF
TGCGCCAGCAGCCAAGATACTCTCCTGAAAAACATTCAGTACTTC
>NA|TRBV30|TRBD1|TRBJ2-4
CAWSADRGHKNIQYF
TGTGCCTGGAGTGCCGACAGGGGTCACAAAAACATTCAGTACTTC
>NA|TRBV5-4|TRBD1|TRBJ2-6
CASSLGDRSSGANVLTF
TGTGCCAGCAGCTTGGGGGACAGGAGCTCTGGGGCCAACGTCCTGACTTTC
>NA|TRBV6-1|TRBD1|TRBJ1-2
CASSDGTASSNYGYTF
TGTGCCAGCAGTGACGGGACAGCTTCATCTAACTATGGCTACACCTTC
>NA|TRBV7-2|TRBD2|TRBJ2-1
CASSTSGRGGYNEQFF
TGTGCCAGCAGCACAAGCGGGAGGGGAGGGTACAATGAGCAGTTCTTC
>NA|TRBV6-5|NA|TRBJ1-2
CASSFYGQTDGYTF
TGTGCCAGCAGTTTTTACGGACAGACGGATGGCTACACCTTC
>NA|TRBV19|TRBD2|TRBJ2-1
CASGPLAGGVEQFF
TGTGCCAGTGGGCCCCTAGCGGGAGGCGTGGAGCAGTTCTTC
>NA|TRBV15|NA|TRBJ2-3
CATSRAGEFADTQYF
TGTGCCACCAGCAGAGCTGGGGAGTTCGCAGATACGCAGTATTTT
>few|TRBV5-1|TRBD2|TRBJ2-3
CASSSGLAGAGDTQYF
TGCGCCAGCAGCTCTGGACTAGCGGGAGCCGGAGATACGCAGTATTTT
>NA|TRBV28|TRBD1|TRBJ2-7
CASSLIFLGQRTYEQYF
TGTGCCAGCAGTTTAATCTTCCTGGGACAGCGAACCTACGAGCAGTACTTC
>NA|TRBV19|NA|TRBJ1-2
CASREQGDYGYTF
TGTGCCAGTAGGGAACAGGGAGATTATGGCTACACCTTC
>NA|TRBV19|TRBD2|TRBJ2-3
CASRLASTDTQYF
TGTGCCAGTAGACTAGCGAGCACAGATACGCAGTATTTT
>once|TRBV30|TRBD1|TRBJ1-1
CAWRWGQGAEAFF
TGTGCCTGGAGATGGGGACAGGGGGCTGAAGCTTTCTTT
>NA|TRBV29-1|NA|TRBJ2-3
CSVEESGSSTDTQYF
TGCAGCGTTGAAGAGTCTGGCAGTAGCACAGATACGCAGTATTTT
>NA|TRBV19|TRBD1|TRBJ2-1
CASSGTGFGYEQFF
TGTGCCAGTAGCGGGACAGGGTTTGGATATGAGCAGTTCTTC
>NA|TRBV19|NA|TRBJ1-4
CASSILHRDGEKLFF
TGTGCCAGTAGTATCCTACACAGGGACGGTGAAAAACTGTTTTTT
>NA|TRBV12-5|TRBD1|TRBJ2-1
CASGLVPVGQADNEQFF
TGTGCTAGTGGTTTGGTACCGGTTGGACAGGCAGACAATGAGCAGTTCTTC
>NA|TRBV5-1|TRBD2|TRBJ2-7
CASSSVGLAGGRSYEQYF
TGCGCCAGCAGCTCGGTAGGGCTAGCGGGAGGAAGGTCCTACGAGCAGTACTTC